This TCR beta chain was retrieved from a study of blood T cell repertoires in COVID-19. Study at large: The samples span acute and convalescent COVID-19 from the United States, Italy and Spain. T cells, B-cell-depleted T cells, or PBMCs supplied cDNA or gDNA.

Germline loops: CDR1 SGHAT, CDR2 FQNNGV. The CDR3 extends over 13 amino acids. V dropped 5 bases and J dropped 6; count of bases not matched to a gene: 7. In the original analysis: Nucleated cell counts were estimated from reference gene primer amplification. The assay was immunoSEQ multiplex PCR, and TCRdb's table has in-frame clones only and misses some. That table furnishes V, J and clone size, whereas the DNA furnished D and trimming. The sample includes approximately 97,000 clones, 70% to 90% seen only once; the top ten take about 1.9%. One Seattle source followed patients from active infection through their disease course.

This TCR derives from a man aged 50 or older with COVID-19, enrolled during active disease. Sample: peripheral blood. The chain couples TRBV11-2 to TRBJ2-7, with 7 bases identical to TRBD2. CDR3 sequence reads: CASSRPSGSEQYF. The CDR3 DNA reads as TGTGCCAGCAGCCGCCCTAGCGGTAGCGAGCAGTACTTC.